This paragraph reports one T cell receptor beta chain. A J-beta primer mix and a sample-barcoded 5' primer were used in a second PCR of roughly 6 to 11 cycles. Template switching added a 12-random-nucleotide identifier to every cDNA molecule. One entry per CDR3 protein, called by TCRdb with MiXCR from the 5' RACE reads. The sample yields about 970,000 distinct CDR3 sequences, 51% seen once. These data are taken from a study of blood T cells in healthy people across ages. Germline loops: CDR1 MDHEN, CDR2 SYDVKM. The CDR3 has 14 residues. Trimming cost V 8 bases and J 5 bases, with 15 bases left between them.

This chain links TRBV28 with TRBJ1-4; maybe TRBD1 (6 bases). What was sequenced was blood. The sequence was obtained from a woman aged 60-75 years in good health. CDR3 loop: CASHTRGRNEKLFF. The CDR3 region has the DNA TGTGCCAGCCACACCCGGGGGCGGAATGAAAAACTGTTTTTT.